The source of this TCR beta chain is a study of T cells in Graves' hyperthyroidism and ophthalmopathy. This CDR3 is 16 amino acids long. V dropped 2 bases and J dropped 2 bases, with 15 bases sitting between them. CDR1 is KGHSY, CDR2 FQNENV, per germline. Based on clinical symptoms, serum thyroxine and TRAb, thyroid ultrasound and orbital computed tomography, diagnoses were reached. Amplification targeted TCR beta CDR3 regions from RNA transcripts. A first-round RT-PCR of the TCR CDR3 used the HTBI primer set. TCRdb re-derived calls from the multiplex PCR reads in MiXCR, one entry per CDR3 protein. The sample holds about 250,000 distinct CDR3 sequences; approximately 24% are singletons and the top ten take roughly 35%. Study observations and caveats: In validation, the model predicted ophthalmopathy. These predictions came a median about 6 months before onset.

This clonotype was seen at least ten times. What it binds is unknown. Sequencing input: blood. The origin of this receptor is a woman between 40 and 55 years old with Graves' ophthalmopathy. This chain connects TRBV16 to TRBJ1-1; the D gene is possibly TRBD1 (5 bases). The DNA for the CDR3 is TGTGCCAGCAGCCAACCGAACCGGGACGGCAACACTGAAGCTTTCTTT. Translating it yields CASSQPNRDGNTEAFF.